The rows below give T cell receptor beta chains drawn from one sample of a study of T cells in Graves' hyperthyroidism and ophthalmopathy. TCRdb called the multiplex PCR reads again in MiXCR, with one record for every CDR3 protein. The sample records 730,000 or so distinct CDR3 sequences, about 19% being singletons. Sequencing was done on a sample of blood. Receptors originate from a woman aged 50 to 60 with Graves' hyperthyroidism that later progressed to Graves' ophthalmopathy. Both conserved end residues are part of each CDR3. The D gene is left open where the match is weak. A row's size may be missing; if present it is once, few, many or a size class.

V	size	J	D	DNA	CDR3
TRBV10-3	.	TRBJ2-1	TRBD1	TGTGCCATCAGTGAGGGACAGGGTGACAATGAGCAGTTCTTC	CAISEGQGDNEQFF
TRBV12-3/TRBV12-4	many	TRBJ1-5	TRBD1	TGTGCCAGCAGTCCCCCGGAGGGGGCTGCCGATCAGCCCCAGCATTTT	CASSPPEGAADQPQHF
TRBV5-1	few	TRBJ1-2	.	TGCGCCAGCAGCACGACATATAACTATGGCTACACCTTC	CASSTTYNYGYTF
TRBV14	.	TRBJ2-3	TRBD1	TGTGCCAGCAGCAGCCAAAAGGAGACAGGGGCCGCATCGCAGTATTTT	CASSSQKETGAASQYF
TRBV11-2	.	TRBJ1-1	.	TGTGCCAGCAGCTTGGGTTCAGAGATAAACACTGAAGCTTTCTTT	CASSLGSEINTEAFF
TRBV27	.	TRBJ2-1	TRBD2	TGTGCCAGCAGTCCTACTAGCGGGGCTTTAAATGAGCAGTTCTTC	CASSPTSGALNEQFF
TRBV29-1	few	TRBJ1-5	.	TGCAGCGTTGTCAGTTTTAGCAATCAGCCCCAGCATTTT	CSVVSFSNQPQHF
TRBV19	.	TRBJ1-6	TRBD1	TGTGCCAGTAGTATTGCCGGGACAGAAAACGGCTACCCCCTCCACTTT	CASSIAGTENGYPLHF
TRBV20-1	many	TRBJ1-2	.	TGCAGTGCCATCAGTGGCACCTATGGCTACACCTTC	CSAISGTYGYTF
TRBV6-1	many	TRBJ2-5	TRBD2	TGTGCCAGCCGGGGGGACCAAGAGACCCAGTACTTC	CASRGDQETQYF
TRBV12-3/TRBV12-4	.	TRBJ1-5	.	TGTGCCAGCTGGGAGGGCAATCAGCCCCAGCATTTT	CASWEGNQPQHF
TRBV5-6	many	TRBJ2-1	.	TGTGCCAGCGAAGACCTGGACGGCGGGGAGCAGTTCTTC	CASEDLDGGEQFF
TRBV20-1	many	TRBJ2-3	.	TGCAGTGCAACGGGGGGCCCCCTCGCAGATACGCAGTATTTT	CSATGGPLADTQYF
TRBV30	few	TRBJ1-1	.	TGTGCCTGGAGTCTGACCTTGAACACTGAAGCTTTCTTT	CAWSLTLNTEAFF
TRBV5-1	many	TRBJ2-7	.	TGCGCCAGCAGCTTAGAGGGCTCCCCCGAGCAGTACTTC	CASSLEGSPEQYF
TRBV5-1	many	TRBJ2-3	.	TGCGCCAGCACGACTCGGGGAACAGATACGCAGTATTTT	CASTTRGTDTQYF
TRBV20-1	few	TRBJ1-1	.	TGCAGCCTCAGGGCCCACGTGCCCAATTTGAACACTGAAGCTTTCTTT	CSLRAHVPNLNTEAFF
TRBV5-4	few	TRBJ1-2	.	TGTGCCAGCAACCCGGTAGGGGAGGCAATGGGCGGCTACACCTTC	CASNPVGEAMGGYTF
TRBV19	.	TRBJ2-7	.	TGTGCCAGTAGTATTTTTGGAGACAGTGAGCAGTACTTC	CASSIFGDSEQYF
TRBV5-1	few	TRBJ1-1	.	TGCGCCAGCAGCGTTCCCGGCAGGGGTGGTACTGAAGCTTTCTTT	CASSVPGRGGTEAFF
TRBV9	many	TRBJ1-1	.	TGTGCCAGCAGCGTAGTAAGGACGGGGAACACTGAAGCTTTCTTT	CASSVVRTGNTEAFF
TRBV12-3/TRBV12-4	.	TRBJ1-5	TRBD1	TGTGCCAGCAGTTTCGACAGGGTCAGTCAGCCCCAGCATTTT	CASSFDRVSQPQHF
TRBV7-9	many	TRBJ1-6	.	TGTGCCAGCAGCTCCATGGGGGGGAGGGGTAATTCACCCCTCCACTTT	CASSSMGGRGNSPLHF
TRBV12-3/TRBV12-4	many	TRBJ1-2	.	TGTGCCAGCAGTTCACGTATCCATGGCTACACCTTC	CASSSRIHGYTF
TRBV6-1	many	TRBJ1-2	TRBD1	TGTGCCAGCAGTCACGACTCTCGACAGGGGAAGAACTATGGCTACACCTTC	CASSHDSRQGKNYGYTF
TRBV29-1	.	TRBJ2-3	TRBD2	TGCAGCGCACCAGGGACTAGCGGGGGGGTAAGCACAGATACGCAGTATTTT	CSAPGTSGGVSTDTQYF
TRBV5-1	many	TRBJ2-7	.	TGCGCCAGCAGCTTAGGCGGGGGCGACTACGAGCAGTACTTC	CASSLGGGDYEQYF
TRBV5-1	.	TRBJ2-2	.	TGCGCCAGCAGCTTGGAAGGCGTTGTTAGCACCGGGGAGCTGTTTTTT	CASSLEGVVSTGELFF
TRBV30	.	TRBJ2-3	.	TGTGCCTGGAGTGGCAGGGTTAGCACAGATACGCAGTATTTT	CAWSGRVSTDTQYF
TRBV20-1	many	TRBJ2-1	TRBD1	TGCAGTGCTAGCCGGGACAGGGGCAATGAGCAGTTCTTC	CSASRDRGNEQFF
TRBV20-1	few	TRBJ1-1	.	TGCAGTGCTGAAGGGACAGAAGCTTTCTTT	CSAEGTEAFF
TRBV20-1	many	TRBJ2-3	.	TGCAGTGCTAGCGGGGCACGCACAGATACGCAGTATTTT	CSASGARTDTQYF
TRBV3-1	many	TRBJ1-6	.	TGTGCCAGCAGCCAAATCCCCTTCGGGCAGACGTTTTATTCACCCCTCCACTTT	CASSQIPFGQTFYSPLHF
TRBV10-2	many	TRBJ2-7	TRBD2	TGCGCCAGCAATCCACCTAGCGGAACAACGTACGAGCAGTACTTC	CASNPPSGTTYEQYF
TRBV2	.	TRBJ1-1	TRBD1	TGTGCCAGCAGGGCGGGGACAGGGGGCGGCACTGAAGCTTTCTTT	CASRAGTGGGTEAFF
TRBV15	.	TRBJ1-2	.	TGTGCCACCAGCGCCGAAGAGGGTGTAGGCGGCTACACCTTC	CATSAEEGVGGYTF
TRBV7-2	many	TRBJ2-1	TRBD2	TGTGCCAGCAGCTTACAACCGACTAGCGGGGTTCTCTCGAATGAGCAGTTCTTC	CASSLQPTSGVLSNEQFF
TRBV2	.	TRBJ2-6	TRBD1	TGTGCCAGAGGACAGGGCACCTCTGGGGCCAACGTCCTGACTTTC	CARGQGTSGANVLTF
TRBV5-1	few	TRBJ1-1	TRBD1	TGCGCCAGCAGCTTGAAGGGGGCTAAAGTTTCTGAAGCTTTCTTT	CASSLKGAKVSEAFF
TRBV2	.	TRBJ1-2	TRBD1	TGTGCCAGCAGGGGGACAGGTTTTTTGGGCTACACCTTC	CASRGTGFLGYTF
TRBV20-1	few	TRBJ1-2	TRBD1	TGCAGTGCTACCCAAAGAACAGGGGAGCACTATGGCTACACCTTC	CSATQRTGEHYGYTF
TRBV29-1	many	TRBJ2-1	TRBD1	TGCAGCGTTGTGTTTGGGGACAGGGGGCCGAATGAGCAGTTCTTC	CSVVFGDRGPNEQFF
TRBV7-2	.	TRBJ2-1	.	TGTGCCAGCAGCTTAGGGTACAGACGCTCCTACAATGAGCAGTTCTTC	CASSLGYRRSYNEQFF
TRBV5-6	many	TRBJ1-1	.	TGTGCCAGCAGCTTGGCGGAGTTGGGCACTGAAGCTTTCTTT	CASSLAELGTEAFF
TRBV30	.	TRBJ2-7	.	TGTGCCTGGAGCACGGCTGTCCCCGCCGAGCAGTACTTC	CAWSTAVPAEQYF
TRBV18	many	TRBJ1-1	.	TGTGCCAGCTCACCCTCCGCAGGGGCCACTGAAGCTTTCTTT	CASSPSAGATEAFF
TRBV9	few	TRBJ1-3	.	TGTGCCAGCAGCGTAGTTCCCTCTGGAAACACCATATATTTT	CASSVVPSGNTIYF
TRBV20-1	.	TRBJ2-7	.	TGCAGTGCTCTGAGGGGCTACGAGCAGTACTTC	CSALRGYEQYF
TRBV27	few	TRBJ2-7	.	TGTGCCAGCAGTTTGTATAGCTCCTACGAGCAGTACTTC	CASSLYSSYEQYF
TRBV30	few	TRBJ2-1	TRBD1	TGTGCCTGGAGTCCTCCCTGGGACAGGGCGTGGGAGCAGTTCTTC	CAWSPPWDRAWEQFF
TRBV20-1	many	TRBJ1-5	.	TGCAGTGCTAGCCGGGACGGATTGTACCTAGCCAATCAGCCCCAGCATTTT	CSASRDGLYLANQPQHF
TRBV20-1	few	TRBJ1-6	.	TGCAGTGCTAGGGGAGGCAGTTGGTCACCCCTCCACTTT	CSARGGSWSPLHF